This is a list of T cell receptor beta chains from one sample in a study of CD8 T cells in Susac syndrome. From the immunoSEQ multiplex PCR reads, TCRdb called clonotypes with MiXCR, one entry per CDR3 protein. The sample has 200,000 to 250,000 distinct CDR3 sequences; approximately 95% are singletons. Material: CD4+ T cells from PBMCs. The receptors shown here come from a human donor with multiple sclerosis. CDR3s include the opening cysteine and the closing phenylalanine or tryptophan. D genes are given only for firm matches.

>TRBV6-6|.|TRBJ1-5|13
TGTGCCAGCAGTCCAGACAGCTTGCAGCCCCAGCATTTT
CASSPDSLQPQHF
>TRBV21-1|.|TRBJ1-6|11
TGTGCCAGCATCTTTCCTTCACCCCTCCACTTT
CASIFPSPLHF
>TRBV12-3/TRBV12-4|.|TRBJ2-3|12
TGTGCCAGCAGACCCTCGGCAGATACGCAGTATTTT
CASRPSADTQYF
>TRBV6-5|TRBD1|TRBJ2-3|15
TGTGCCAGCAGTTACGGATCCGGGACAGGGGATACGCAGTATTTT
CASSYGSGTGDTQYF
>TRBV30|.|TRBJ2-7|15
TGTGCCTGGAGCCAGGGGTCGTTGAGCTCCTACGAGCAGTACTTC
CAWSQGSLSSYEQYF
>TRBV7-9|.|TRBJ1-1|14
TGTGCCAGCAGCTTAGCTTCGAGGGTCACTGAAGCTTTCTTT
CASSLASRVTEAFF
>TRBV18|TRBD2|TRBJ2-7|14
TGTGCCAGCTCGCCGACTAGCGGGAGCGACGAGCAGTACTTC
CASSPTSGSDEQYF
>TRBV6-5|TRBD2|TRBJ2-7|15
TGTGCCAGCAGTTACCGGCGGGAGAGCTCCTACGAGCAGTACTTC
CASSYRRESSYEQYF
>TRBV3-1|.|TRBJ2-1|14
TGTGCCAGCAGCCAATATGACGCGGGAAATGAGCAGTTCTTC
CASSQYDAGNEQFF
>TRBV6-5|.|TRBJ2-1|16
TGTGCCAGCAGTTACTCAACCATGGGAAAGGAGTTTGAGCAGTTCTTC
CASSYSTMGKEFEQFF
>TRBV7-8|TRBD1|TRBJ2-7|15
TGTGCCAGCAGTTACGAAGGACAGGTAACCTACGAGCAGTACTTC
CASSYEGQVTYEQYF
>TRBV29-1|.|TRBJ2-7|14
TGCAGCGTGGGGAAGGTAGGCGGCTCCTACGAGCAGTACTTC
CSVGKVGGSYEQYF
>TRBV25-1|TRBD1|TRBJ1-6|16
TGTGCCAGCAGTGAAGTCAGGGGGTTCCATAATTCACCCCTCCACTTT
CASSEVRGFHNSPLHF
>TRBV30|.|TRBJ2-6|17
TGTGCCTGGAGTTCTGGGGTCACTTTGGATGGGGCCAACGTCCTGACTTTC
CAWSSGVTLDGANVLTF
>TRBV29-1|TRBD2|TRBJ2-7|15
TGCAGCGTTCTTCCTGCGGGACTAGCGGTTTACGAGCAGTACTTC
CSVLPAGLAVYEQYF
>TRBV7-2|.|TRBJ1-2|12
TGTGCCAGCAGCTTTCAACACTATGGCTACACCTTC
CASSFQHYGYTF